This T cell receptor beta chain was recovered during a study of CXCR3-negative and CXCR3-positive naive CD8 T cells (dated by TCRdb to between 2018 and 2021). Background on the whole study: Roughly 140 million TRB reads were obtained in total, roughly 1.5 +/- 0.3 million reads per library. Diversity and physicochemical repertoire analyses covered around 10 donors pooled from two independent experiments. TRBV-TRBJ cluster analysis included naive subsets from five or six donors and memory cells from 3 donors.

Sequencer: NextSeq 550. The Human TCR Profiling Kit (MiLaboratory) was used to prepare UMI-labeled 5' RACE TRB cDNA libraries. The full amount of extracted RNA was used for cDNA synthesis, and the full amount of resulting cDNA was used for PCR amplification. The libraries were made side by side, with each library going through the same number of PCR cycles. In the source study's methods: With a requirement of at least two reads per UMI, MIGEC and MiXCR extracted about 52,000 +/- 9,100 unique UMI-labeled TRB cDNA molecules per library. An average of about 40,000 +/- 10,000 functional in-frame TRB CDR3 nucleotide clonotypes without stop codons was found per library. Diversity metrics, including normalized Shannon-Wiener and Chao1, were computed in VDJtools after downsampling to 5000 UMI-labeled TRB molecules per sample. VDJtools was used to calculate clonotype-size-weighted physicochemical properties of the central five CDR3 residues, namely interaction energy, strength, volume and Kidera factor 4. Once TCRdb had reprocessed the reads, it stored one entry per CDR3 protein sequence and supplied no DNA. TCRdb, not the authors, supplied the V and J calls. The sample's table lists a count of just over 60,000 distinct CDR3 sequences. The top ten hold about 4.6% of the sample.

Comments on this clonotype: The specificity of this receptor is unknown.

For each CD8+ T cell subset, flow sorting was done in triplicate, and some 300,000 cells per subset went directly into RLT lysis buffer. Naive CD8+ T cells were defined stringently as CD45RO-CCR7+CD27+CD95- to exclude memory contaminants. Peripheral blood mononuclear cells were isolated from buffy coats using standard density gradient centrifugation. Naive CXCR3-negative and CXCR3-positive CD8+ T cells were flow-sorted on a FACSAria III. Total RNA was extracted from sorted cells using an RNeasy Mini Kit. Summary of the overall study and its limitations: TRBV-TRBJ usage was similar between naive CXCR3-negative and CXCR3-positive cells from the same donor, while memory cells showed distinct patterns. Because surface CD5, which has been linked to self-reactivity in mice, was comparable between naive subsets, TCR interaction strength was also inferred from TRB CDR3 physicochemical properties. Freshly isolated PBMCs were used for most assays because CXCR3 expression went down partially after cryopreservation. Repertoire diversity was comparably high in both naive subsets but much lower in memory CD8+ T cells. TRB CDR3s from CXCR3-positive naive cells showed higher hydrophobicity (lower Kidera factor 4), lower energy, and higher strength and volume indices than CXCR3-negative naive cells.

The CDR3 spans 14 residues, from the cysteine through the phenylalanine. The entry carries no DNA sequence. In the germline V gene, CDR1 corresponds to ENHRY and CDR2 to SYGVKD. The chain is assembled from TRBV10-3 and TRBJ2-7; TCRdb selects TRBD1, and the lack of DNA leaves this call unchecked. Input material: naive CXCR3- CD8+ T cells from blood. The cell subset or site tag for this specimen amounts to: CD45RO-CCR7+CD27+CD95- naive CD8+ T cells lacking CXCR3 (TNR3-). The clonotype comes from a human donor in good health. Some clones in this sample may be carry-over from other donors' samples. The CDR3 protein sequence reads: CAIRTGTGLDEQYF.